This is a list of T cell receptor beta chains from one sample in a study of shared clonotypes between healthy human individuals. TCRdb keeps only in-frame clones here, not all; method: immunoSEQ multiplex PCR. The table records roughly 890,000 clones, about 92% of them present only once. Sequencing was carried out using naive CD8+ T cells sorted from blood. The source of these receptors is a man aged 30 to 39 in good health. The CDR3 runs from the conserved cysteine through the conserved F or W. A D gene is named only where the DNA matches it firmly. Clone size is stated in some rows and not others, as once, few, many or a class when expanded.

abundance: .
v_gene: TRBV7-6
d_gene: .
j_gene: TRBJ1-1
CDR3nt: TGTGCCAGCAGCTTAGATATATGGTCAGCTGGCATGAACACTGAAGCTTTCTTT
CDR3aa: CASSLDIWSAGMNTEAFF

abundance: .
v_gene: TRBV5-1
d_gene: .
j_gene: TRBJ2-2
CDR3nt: TGCGCCAGCAGCCGGACATATGATCTAAACACCGGGGAGCTGTTTTTT
CDR3aa: CASSRTYDLNTGELFF

abundance: .
v_gene: TRBV27
d_gene: TRBD1
j_gene: TRBJ1-5
CDR3nt: TGTGCCAGCAGGCCGGGACAGGGGGCTTTTCAGCCCCAGCATTTT
CDR3aa: CASRPGQGAFQPQHF

abundance: .
v_gene: TRBV7-2
d_gene: .
j_gene: TRBJ1-2
CDR3nt: TGTGCCAGCAGCTTAGGGGGAGGTGGCTACACCTTC
CDR3aa: CASSLGGGGYTF

abundance: once
v_gene: TRBV11-2
d_gene: .
j_gene: TRBJ1-1
CDR3nt: TGTGCCAGCAGCCTCGGACCGAACACTGAAGCTTTCTTT
CDR3aa: CASSLGPNTEAFF

abundance: .
v_gene: TRBV2
d_gene: .
j_gene: TRBJ1-1
CDR3nt: TGTGCCAGCAGTCCACCCGGGCTCAACGAAGCTTTCTTT
CDR3aa: CASSPPGLNEAFF

abundance: .
v_gene: TRBV4-1
d_gene: TRBD2
j_gene: TRBJ2-5
CDR3nt: TGCGCCAGCAGCCAAGGTCCCCTTTCGGGGGGGTCGGAGACCCAGTACTTC
CDR3aa: CASSQGPLSGGSETQYF

abundance: .
v_gene: TRBV13
d_gene: .
j_gene: TRBJ2-2
CDR3nt: TGTGCCAGCAGCGACCACACCGGGGAGCTGTTTTTT
CDR3aa: CASSDHTGELFF

abundance: .
v_gene: TRBV4-1
d_gene: .
j_gene: TRBJ2-7
CDR3nt: TGCGCCAGCAGCCAATTCGAAGGACAAGCCTACGAGCAGTACTTC
CDR3aa: CASSQFEGQAYEQYF

abundance: .
v_gene: TRBV6-5
d_gene: TRBD2
j_gene: TRBJ2-7
CDR3nt: TGTGCCAGCAGTTACCGCGGGGGGGTCTACGAGCAGTACTTC
CDR3aa: CASSYRGGVYEQYF

abundance: .
v_gene: TRBV11-2
d_gene: .
j_gene: TRBJ2-7
CDR3nt: TGTGCCAGCAGCTTAGGCGGTTCCTACGAGCAGTACTTC
CDR3aa: CASSLGGSYEQYF

abundance: .
v_gene: TRBV2
d_gene: TRBD1
j_gene: TRBJ2-7
CDR3nt: TGTGCCAGCAGCTACGGACAGGGGAGGGACGAGCAGTACTTC
CDR3aa: CASSYGQGRDEQYF

abundance: .
v_gene: TRBV7-2
d_gene: .
j_gene: TRBJ2-1
CDR3nt: TGTGCCAGCAGCCTTAAGCGGAACTACAATGAGCAGTTCTTC
CDR3aa: CASSLKRNYNEQFF

abundance: .
v_gene: TRBV7-8
d_gene: .
j_gene: TRBJ2-4
CDR3nt: TGTGCCAGCAGCTTAGCTCCAGAAATAGCCAAAAACATTCAGTACTTC
CDR3aa: CASSLAPEIAKNIQYF

abundance: .
v_gene: TRBV27
d_gene: TRBD1
j_gene: TRBJ1-1
CDR3nt: TGTGCCAGCAGCCGACAGGGTGCGGAAGCAAAAGGTTTCTTT
CDR3aa: CASSRQGAEAKGFF

abundance: .
v_gene: TRBV7-9
d_gene: .
j_gene: TRBJ1-5
CDR3nt: TGTGCCAGCAGCTTAGCGCGCGAACCCCAGCATTTT
CDR3aa: CASSLAREPQHF

abundance: .
v_gene: TRBV15
d_gene: .
j_gene: TRBJ2-2
CDR3nt: TGTGCCACCAGCAGAGGTCGGGTCGGGAACACCGGGGAGCTGTTTTTT
CDR3aa: CATSRGRVGNTGELFF

abundance: .
v_gene: TRBV27
d_gene: .
j_gene: TRBJ2-7
CDR3nt: TGTGCCAGCAGTTTATCCGGCTACGAGCAGTACTTC
CDR3aa: CASSLSGYEQYF

abundance: .
v_gene: TRBV29-1
d_gene: TRBD2
j_gene: TRBJ2-5
CDR3nt: TGCAGCGTTGAATCTGCTAGCGGGCGTAGTGTAGAGACCCAGTACTTC
CDR3aa: CSVESASGRSVETQYF

abundance: .
v_gene: TRBV11-2
d_gene: TRBD2
j_gene: TRBJ2-4
CDR3nt: TGTGCCAGCAGCTTCGGGAGGGCCGAGATCAACATTCAGTACTTC
CDR3aa: CASSFGRAEINIQYF

abundance: .
v_gene: TRBV6-5
d_gene: .
j_gene: TRBJ2-5
CDR3nt: TGTGCCAGCAGTTACACAGGAGGGATACAAGAGACCCAGTACTTC
CDR3aa: CASSYTGGIQETQYF

abundance: .
v_gene: TRBV14
d_gene: TRBD2
j_gene: TRBJ2-1
CDR3nt: TGTGCCAGCAGTCTACTAGCGGGAGGGCACAATGAGCAGTTCTTC
CDR3aa: CASSLLAGGHNEQFF

abundance: few
v_gene: TRBV7-2
d_gene: TRBD2
j_gene: TRBJ2-5
CDR3nt: TGTGCCAGCAGCTCGCGGGGGTCCCGGACCCAGTACTTC
CDR3aa: CASSSRGSRTQYF

abundance: once
v_gene: TRBV5-6
d_gene: TRBD2
j_gene: TRBJ2-7
CDR3nt: TGTGCCAGCAGCTCAGCGGGATCCACCTACGAGCAGTACTTC
CDR3aa: CASSSAGSTYEQYF

abundance: .
v_gene: TRBV27
d_gene: .
j_gene: TRBJ2-3
CDR3nt: TGTGCCAGCAGTTTATCCGCAGGGAGAGGCACAGATACGCAGTATTTT
CDR3aa: CASSLSAGRGTDTQYF

abundance: .
v_gene: TRBV29-1
d_gene: .
j_gene: TRBJ2-7
CDR3nt: TGCAGCGTTGGGAGGGTTCGCGAGCAGTACTTC
CDR3aa: CSVGRVREQYF

abundance: once
v_gene: TRBV7-9
d_gene: .
j_gene: TRBJ2-7
CDR3nt: TGTGCCAGCAGCCCCAATACGTACGAGCAGTACTTC
CDR3aa: CASSPNTYEQYF

abundance: .
v_gene: TRBV27
d_gene: TRBD1
j_gene: TRBJ2-7
CDR3nt: TGTGCCAGCAGGGCGGACAGGGGGTACGAGCAGTACTTC
CDR3aa: CASRADRGYEQYF

abundance: once
v_gene: TRBV4-1
d_gene: TRBD1
j_gene: TRBJ2-7
CDR3nt: TGCGCCAGCAGCCAAATTGGACAGGGATTAATCTACGAGCAGTACTTC
CDR3aa: CASSQIGQGLIYEQYF

abundance: .
v_gene: TRBV6-6
d_gene: TRBD2
j_gene: TRBJ2-1
CDR3nt: TGTGCCAGCAGTTACGTAGCGGGAGTAGATGAGCAGTTCTTC
CDR3aa: CASSYVAGVDEQFF

abundance: .
v_gene: TRBV4-1
d_gene: .
j_gene: TRBJ1-4
CDR3nt: TGCGCCAGCAGCCAAGGGGCCGCAACTAATGAAAAACTGTTTTTT
CDR3aa: CASSQGAATNEKLFF

abundance: .
v_gene: TRBV29-1
d_gene: .
j_gene: TRBJ2-5
CDR3nt: TGCAGCGTCCTGCTGGTTCGAGTGGGCGGAGACCAAGAGACCCAGTACTTC
CDR3aa: CSVLLVRVGGDQETQYF

abundance: .
v_gene: TRBV4-1
d_gene: TRBD2
j_gene: TRBJ2-1
CDR3nt: TGCGCCAGCAGCCAAGAATGGAGCGGGAGCTCCTACAATGAGCAGTTCTTC
CDR3aa: CASSQEWSGSSYNEQFF

abundance: .
v_gene: TRBV13
d_gene: .
j_gene: TRBJ2-3
CDR3nt: TGTGCCAGCCGCGAGGGTGGTGTGTTGGGCACAGATACGCAGTATTTT
CDR3aa: CASREGGVLGTDTQYF

abundance: .
v_gene: TRBV28
d_gene: .
j_gene: TRBJ2-1
CDR3nt: TGTGCCAGCAGCCCCCACCCGTCAGAAACATTGCCGAATGAGCAGTTCTTC
CDR3aa: CASSPHPSETLPNEQFF

abundance: .
v_gene: TRBV4-3
d_gene: .
j_gene: TRBJ1-5
CDR3nt: TGCGCCAGCACCCAAAGCCTTAATAGCAATCAGCCCCAGCATTTT
CDR3aa: CASTQSLNSNQPQHF

abundance: .
v_gene: TRBV11-2
d_gene: TRBD2
j_gene: TRBJ2-1
CDR3nt: TGTGCCAGCAGCCCACTCGGGGGGAGCTCCTACAATGAGCAGTTCTTC
CDR3aa: CASSPLGGSSYNEQFF

abundance: .
v_gene: TRBV4-1
d_gene: .
j_gene: TRBJ1-5
CDR3nt: TGCGCCAGCAGCCAAGAGGGAGACGCAATTCAGCCCCAGCATTTT
CDR3aa: CASSQEGDAIQPQHF

abundance: .
v_gene: TRBV5-4
d_gene: .
j_gene: TRBJ2-2
CDR3nt: TGTGCCAGCAGCCAATCCGGGTCTACATACACCGGGGAGCTGTTTTTT
CDR3aa: CASSQSGSTYTGELFF

abundance: .
v_gene: TRBV5-1
d_gene: .
j_gene: TRBJ2-5
CDR3nt: TGCGCCAGCAGCTTGGTTGGCAGGGACGGAACCCAGTACTTC
CDR3aa: CASSLVGRDGTQYF

abundance: .
v_gene: TRBV6-6
d_gene: TRBD2
j_gene: TRBJ2-7
CDR3nt: TGTGCCAGCAGTTACTCTAGCGGGAGTTACGAGCAGTACTTC
CDR3aa: CASSYSSGSYEQYF

abundance: .
v_gene: TRBV19
d_gene: .
j_gene: TRBJ2-1
CDR3nt: TGTGCCACCGGACGTTTCCTCGGATACAATGAGCAGTTCTTC
CDR3aa: CATGRFLGYNEQFF

abundance: once
v_gene: TRBV6-6
d_gene: TRBD1
j_gene: TRBJ2-5
CDR3nt: TGTGCCAGCAGTGGACGCGACAGGGAAGAGACCCAGTACTTC
CDR3aa: CASSGRDREETQYF